This T cell receptor (beta chain) came from a study of blood T cells in healthy people across ages. Study observations and caveats: Naive CD4+ cell counts and diversity both ran higher in long-lived than in aged donors. It was held that diversity estimates obtained from one million T cells represented underestimates.

The V segment lost 1 base and the J segment 2 bases; nucleotides outside the gene matches: 2. CDR3 length: 17 amino acids. Germline CDR1 reads SGHTA; CDR2 reads FQGNSA. Sample-barcoded 5' priming and a J-beta primer mix drove a second PCR of roughly 6 to 12 cycles. The authors tagged each cDNA molecule using a template-switch adaptor with 12 random nucleotides. TCRdb reanalysed the 5' RACE reads using MiXCR and keeps one entry per CDR3 protein. The sample holds more than 800,000 distinct CDR3 sequences; around 26% are singletons and the top ten take around 15%. Concerning this clonotype itself: Antigen: not known.

Per-sample yields of isolated PBMCs were at least 6 million. This TCR was sampled from a woman of 80 years or more in good health. The sequencing input was blood. V usage is TRBV7-2 and J usage is TRBJ2-1; 13 bases are shared with TRBD2. The CDR3 loop reads CASSLEGTSGAYNEQFF. CDR3 DNA: TGTGCCAGCAGCTTAGAAGGGACTAGCGGGGCCTACAATGAGCAGTTCTTC.